Presented here are 24 T cell receptor beta chains from one specimen sequenced in a study of vaccination effects on CD4 cells after COVID-19. Libraries were prepared by immunoSEQ multiplex PCR; TCRdb keeps only in-frame clonotypes and omits some of them. Altogether roughly 33,000 clones are present, around four fifths being singletons, with the ten largest covering roughly 30%. After expansion with viral peptide pools in the ViraFEST assay, antigen-specific CD4+ T cells were sequenced. At the end of 9 to 11 days of culture, CD4+ T cells were isolated. Negative nucleocapsid antibody tests before and after vaccination confirmed no previous SARS-CoV-2 infection. The antigens for these receptors are not known. Specimen: CD4+ T cells from PBMCs cultured with HCoV-OC43 spike peptides, collected before COVID-19 vaccination. Subset noted: HCoV-OC43 spike overlapping peptide pool stimulation. Receptors were obtained from a human donor who received a COVID-19 vaccine.

The V call is TRBV6-5, the J call TRBJ2-7, with 7 bases identical to TRBD1. CDR3 length equals 14 residues. CDR1 and CDR2 from the germline V gene are MNHEY and SVGAGI. With 2 bases clipped from V and 9 bases from J, the junction kept 10 bases outside the gene matches. CDR3 DNA: TGTGCCAGCAGTTACACCCTCTCCGACAGGGTGCAGTACTTC. Translation gives CASSYTLSDRVQYF.

Concerning this clone: At one of its ends the junction is not consistent with the germline gene, which may arise from a read error. The J gene is TRBJ1-6, the V gene TRBV2, with D perhaps matching TRBD1 (6 bases). Germline lookup yields CDR1 SNHLY and CDR2 FYNNEI. The CDR3 totals 15 residues. The CDR3 loop reads CASREGGSYNSPLHF. DNA for the CDR3: TGTGCCAGCAGAGAAGGGGGCTCCTATAATTCACCCCTCCACTTT.

The chain carries TRBV2 and TRBJ2-5; D might be TRBD1 (6 bases). Germline CDR1 reads SNHLY; CDR2 reads FYNNEI. The CDR3 spans 14 residues. V lost 7 bases, J lost 5 bases, and 17 bases lay in between. The DNA of the CDR3 is TGTGCCAGCATTTCGGCAGGGGTTTTGGAGACCCAGTACTTC. Translation gives CASISAGVLETQYF.

The chain employs TRBV29-1 and TRBJ1-1, with TRBD1 as a possible D gene (5 bases). The CDR3 spans 16 residues. Trimming took off 6 bases at V and 1 base at J, with 21 bases between the two ends. Germline V gene sequence: CDR1 SQVTM, CDR2 ANQGSEA. DNA of the CDR3: TGCAGCGTCAGGGTTTGGACCCTGATGGCGAACACTGAAGCTTTCTTT. Translation: CSVRVWTLMANTEAFF.

This rearrangement joins TRBV7-9 to TRBJ1-2, with no clear D. Trimming pared 5 bases from V and 4 bases from J, leaving 17 bases between. This CDR3 is 15 amino acids long. CDR1 is SEHNR and CDR2 is FQNEAQ in the germline V gene (reference sequence). The CDR3 DNA sequence: TGTGCCAGCAGCCCACCGCTGTTAGTGGGCTATGGCTACACCTTC. It specifies CASSPPLLVGYGYTF.

This clone was seen more than once but under ten times. This chain links TRBV28 with TRBJ2-1; D may match TRBD1 or TRBD2 (5 bases each). Trimming left V 4 bases short and J 4 bases short, with 5 bases between. The CDR3 length is 12 residues. Germline V lookup: CDR1 MDHEN, CDR2 SYDVKM. CDR3 nucleotide sequence: TGTGCCAGCAGTTGGGGGTACAATGAGCAGTTCTTC. It encodes CASSWGYNEQFF.

This chain joins TRBV9 and TRBJ1-2; 7 bases line up with TRBD1. CDR3 length: 13 amino acids. V shed 3 bases and J 4 bases; nucleotides not matched to a gene: 3. Germline V gene sequence: CDR1 SGDLS, CDR2 YYNGEE. The CDR3 DNA sequence: TGTGCCAGCAGCGCACAGGGGCCCTATGGCTACACCTTC. Its protein is CASSAQGPYGYTF.

V gene TRBV9 combines with J gene TRBJ2-7; TRBD2 might be the D (5 bases). Germline V gene data show CDR1 as SGDLS and CDR2 as YYNGEE. The CDR3 length is 17 residues. The V and J ends lost 4 bases and 2 bases respectively, with 22 bases between them. CDR3 protein: CASSPRDVRAYPYEQYF. The DNA of the CDR3 is TGTGCCAGCAGCCCCCGGGATGTGAGGGCCTACCCCTACGAGCAGTACTTC.

The chain is built from TRBV4-1 and TRBJ1-6; D is undetermined. There are 14 residues in the CDR3. Germline V gives CDR1 MGHRA, CDR2 YSYEKL. V was cut by 5 bases and J by 7 bases, with 12 bases left in between. The CDR3 bases are TGCGCCAGCAGCGGTGAGCAAAGGAATTCACCCCTCCACTTT. This translates into CASSGEQRNSPLHF.

The J gene is TRBJ1-4, the V gene TRBV11-3, with D maybe TRBD1 (6 bases). This CDR3 spans 16 amino acids. Germline lookup yields CDR1 SGHNT and CDR2 YENEEA. V was cut by 2 bases and J by 8 bases, with 18 bases left in between. CDR3 nucleotide sequence: TGTGCCAGCAGCTTACGTAAATTGGGGGCGCGGGAAAAACTGTTTTTT. This sequence encodes CASSLRKLGAREKLFF.

This clone was seen a handful of times. The chain employs TRBV7-9 and TRBJ2-2; 8 bases map to TRBD2. The CDR3 extends over 18 amino acids. In germline, CDR1 is SEHNR, CDR2 FQNEAQ (reference sequence). The V gene end was trimmed by 5 bases and the J gene end by 1 base; junction bases not matched to a gene: 12. DNA for the CDR3: TGTGCCAGCAGCCGAGCCGGGGGGGCCTCACGGAACACCGGGGAGCTGTTTTTT. It is translated as CASSRAGGASRNTGELFF.

This chain uses TRBV5-5 with TRBJ2-7; D is uncertain. This CDR3 has 14 amino acids. Germline V CDR1 and CDR2: SGHKS, YYEKEE (reference sequence). Trimming shortened V by 4 bases and J by 0 bases, and 11 bases separated the two germline ends. In nucleotides, the CDR3 is TGTGCCAGCAGCGAGTATAGGGTCTCCTACGAGCAGTACTTC. It yields the protein CASSEYRVSYEQYF. The full variable domain, rest sourced from reference TRBV5-5 and TRBJ2-7, is DAGVTQSPTHLIKTRGQQVTLRCSPISGHKSVSWYQQVLGQGPQFIFQYYEKEERGRGNFPDRFSARQFPNYSSELNVNALLLGDSALYLCASSEYRVSYEQYFGPGTRLTVT.

The gene calls are TRBV5-4 and TRBJ2-3; TRBD2 agrees at 9 bases. The J segment lost 0 bases and the V segment lost 1 base, leaving 3 bases of the junction unmatched. The CDR3 has 16 residues. Germline CDR1 reads SGHNT; CDR2 reads YYREEE (reference sequence). The CDR3 is CASSLRLAASTDTQYF. The DNA of the CDR3 is TGTGCCAGCAGCTTGAGACTAGCGGCTAGCACAGATACGCAGTATTTT.

The V call is TRBV28, the J call TRBJ1-5, with 9 bases identical to TRBD1. The CDR3 is 16 amino acids. The V gene's germline CDR1 is MDHEN and CDR2 SYDVKM. The V and J ends lost 5 bases and 6 bases, in that order; junction bases with no gene match: 11. The CDR3 bases are TGTGCCAGCAGTCCTTCAACAGGGGGCTCAGGTCAGCCCCAGCATTTT. Protein product: CASSPSTGGSGQPQHF.

The gene calls are TRBV28 and TRBJ2-3; tentatively, D is TRBD2 (7 bases). The CDR3 extends over 17 amino acids. The germline V gene encodes CDR1 MDHEN and CDR2 SYDVKM. V lost 2 bases, J lost 1 base, and 16 bases lay in between. The CDR3 region is CASSLPDRGGGTDTQYF. Written as DNA, the CDR3 is TGTGCCAGCAGTTTACCCGACCGAGGGGGGGGCACAGATACGCAGTATTTT.

The genes are TRBV10-3 and TRBJ2-1; the D is unclear. The length of the CDR3 is 12 residues. CDR1 is ENHRY and CDR2 is SYGVKD in the germline V gene. V shed 0 bases and J shed 9 bases, with 6 bases lying between them. The CDR3 nucleotides are TGTGCCATCAGTGAGTCACGGGTTGAGCAGTTCTTC. It specifies CAISESRVEQFF.

The V gene is TRBV4-1, the J gene TRBJ1-1; D call uncertain. The V end was cut by 1 base, the J end by 5 bases, with 17 bases between. CDR1 and CDR2 from the germline V gene are MGHRA and YSYEKL. This CDR3 has 16 residues. Written as DNA, the CDR3 is TGCGCCAGCAGCCAAGCCGGCACAGCCCAGCGAACTGAAGCTTTCTTT. Translation: CASSQAGTAQRTEAFF.

The chain recombines TRBV19 with TRBJ2-7; 7 bases map to TRBD1. The CDR3 is 15 residues long. V gave up 7 bases and J gave up 3 bases; unmatched junction bases: 12. Germline CDR1 LNHDA, CDR2 SQIVND (reference sequence). The CDR3 sequence: CASKETGTENYEQYF. DNA of the CDR3: TGTGCCAGTAAGGAAACCGGGACAGAGAACTACGAGCAGTACTTC. The full variable domain, completed using reference TRBV19 and TRBJ2-7, is DGGITQSPKYLFRKEGQNVTLSCEQNLNHDAMYWYRQDPGQGLRLIYYSQIVNDFQKGDIAEGYSVSREKKESFPLTVTSAQKNPTAFYLCASKETGTENYEQYFGPGTRLTVT.

The rearrangement uses TRBV6-1 and TRBJ1-2; 10 bases fit TRBD1. Germline values: CDR1 MNHNS, CDR2 SASEGT. The CDR3 extends over 16 amino acids. V trimming: 2 bases; J trimming: 2 bases; junction bases outside the gene matches: 5. CDR3 residues: CASSELDRGSNYGYTF. The CDR3 region has the DNA TGTGCCAGCAGTGAATTGGACAGGGGGTCCAACTATGGCTACACCTTC.

The chain recombines TRBV5-8 with TRBJ1-3, with D possibly matching TRBD1 (5 bases). Trimming took 0 bases from V and 0 from J, leaving 13 bases between them. The CDR3 is 17 amino acids. Germline CDR1 SGHTS, CDR2 YDEGEE. The CDR3 region has the DNA TGTGCCAGCAGCTTGGTCCCGGACACCTTCTCTGGAAACACCATATATTTT. Its translation is CASSLVPDTFSGNTIYF.

This clone was counted a few times. The chain couples TRBV4-1 to TRBJ2-7; D perhaps matches TRBD1 (5 bases). The CDR3 is 16 amino acids. The germline gives CDR1 MGHRA, CDR2 YSYEKL. Trimming stripped 4 bases from V and 2 bases from J, with 18 bases between. This CDR3 reads CASSPYGAARTYEQYF. CDR3 bases: TGCGCCAGCAGCCCCTATGGGGCGGCCCGCACCTACGAGCAGTACTTC.

In DNA, the CDR3 is TGTGCCAGCAGCAAAAGGGAGGGACAGGGGCTTCATCTGGCTTTCTTT. This codes for CASSKREGQGLHLAFF. The gene calls are TRBV21-1 and TRBJ1-1; TRBD1 was called by the table and not checked on the DNA. TRBV21-1 is described as a pseudogene. CDR3 length equals 16 residues.

The chain employs TRBV6-5 and TRBJ2-7, with 9 bases fitting TRBD2. The CDR3 runs to 16 residues. CDR1 is MNHEY and CDR2 is SVGAGI in the germline V gene. V was clipped by 0 bases and J by 5 bases; unmatched bases: 8. CDR3 amino acids: CASSYSRGSGSNEQYF. CDR3 sequence (DNA): TGTGCCAGCAGTTACTCACGGGGTAGCGGGAGTAACGAGCAGTACTTC.

This clone was seen only once. This chain joins TRBV6-5 and TRBJ1-4; the D gene is possibly TRBD1 (6 bases). This CDR3 has 14 amino acids. Per the germline V gene, CDR1 is MNHEY and CDR2 is SVGAGI. The V and J ends lost 5 bases and 6 bases respectively, with 13 bases between them. Here the CDR3 reads CASSQQGGDEKLFF. CDR3 sequence (DNA): TGTGCCAGCAGTCAACAGGGTGGGGATGAAAAACTGTTTTTT.